The T cell receptor beta chain described here comes from a study of OX40 agonist ivuxolimab in advanced cancers. A note on the overall study: Ivuxolimab was an agonistic, fully human IgG2 monoclonal antibody directed against OX40 (CD134), a costimulatory receptor. In the dose-escalation cohort, around 80% of patients were male, and the mean age was approximately 60 years with a range of 23 to 79. Prior anti-PD-1, anti-PD-L1 or anti-CTLA-4 therapy was permitted, and checkpoint inhibitors had been received by 30% to 40% of dose-escalation patients. Of the roughly 52 patients in dose escalation, some 19 had hepatocellular carcinoma, about 15 had melanoma, 9 had renal cell carcinoma and 9 had head and neck cancer. The monotherapy dose-escalation portion (N of about 57 patients) of the phase I ivuxolimab trial is reported in the paper. Peripheral TCRbeta sequencing aimed to test whether ivuxolimab altered TCR sequence diversity and caused clonal T-cell expansion. Partial responses occurred in three dose-escalation patients, of whom one had hepatocellular carcinoma and two had cutaneous melanoma. Intravenous ivuxolimab was administered to patients every 2 weeks at six dose levels: 0.01, 0.1, 0.3, 1.5, 3 and 10 mg/kg.

The full study reports these points: In the 0.1-3.0 mg/kg groups, partial responders were among the patients with the lowest normalized peripheral clonal expansion, particularly in CD8+ T cells. At doses from 0.1 to 3.0 mg/kg, clonal expansion was seen in both CD4+ and CD8+ blood T cells between baseline and week 6. Antigen specificity was not determined for the clonally expanded peripheral T cells. Low levels of normalized T-cell clonal expansion were also shown by some nonresponding patients. On average, CD8+ T cells showed more expanded clones than CD4+ T cells after ivuxolimab.

This clone has only one observation. Its antigen is still unknown. There are no base qualities to consult, and no much larger clone falls within one base. Genomic DNA was isolated from the sorted cells so that the TCRbeta CDR3 region could be sequenced. The immunoSEQ Assay was used to sequence the TCRbeta CDR3 regions. TCRdb carries this immuneACCESS record with in-frame sequences only. Its versions omit some clonotypes, under half of them owing to an unresolved V gene in the studies checked, with the rest unexplained. Here the sample has about 22,000 clones; roughly 80% occur a single time. The top ten clones comprise 24% of the sample. Patients with autoimmune disease history or receiving systemic immunosuppression were excluded from the trial. In every dose cohort, peripheral blood was drawn for TCR sequencing at baseline, cycle 4 day 1, and cycle 7 day 1. The samples were drawn from a first-in-human, open-label, multicenter phase I dose-escalation trial of ivuxolimab. Adults with locally advanced or metastatic melanoma, renal cell, hepatocellular, or head and neck squamous cell carcinoma were enrolled in the trial. CD4+ and CD8+ T cells were sorted separately from peripheral blood before TCR sequencing.

Specimen: CD4+ or CD8+ T cells sorted from blood, collected in a trial of the OX40 agonist ivuxolimab. This receptor was identified in an adult with an advanced solid tumor such as melanoma, head and neck, liver or kidney cancer.

The DNA reads TGTGCCAGCGTGAGAGGGAACACCATATATTTT. Its protein is CASVRGNTIYF. The V and J genes are TRBV7-8 and TRBJ1-3; the D gene lacks a confident call. V loses 8 bases of germline sequence and J loses 7 bases, and the interval between the two ends is 9 bases. From the cysteine through the phenylalanine, the CDR3 covers 11 amino acids. Only the CDR3 DNA stays, 33 bases, in frame from base 1. According to the germline V gene, CDR1 reads SGHVS and CDR2 reads FQNEAQ. The reference TRBV7-8 and TRBJ1-3 proteins fill in what lies around the CDR3, so the full variable domain reads GAGVSQSPRYKVAKRGQDVALRCDPISGHVSLFWYQQALGQGPEFLTYFQNEAQLDKSGLPSDRFFAERPEGSVSTLKIQRTQQEDSAVYLCASVRGNTIYFGEGSWLTVV.